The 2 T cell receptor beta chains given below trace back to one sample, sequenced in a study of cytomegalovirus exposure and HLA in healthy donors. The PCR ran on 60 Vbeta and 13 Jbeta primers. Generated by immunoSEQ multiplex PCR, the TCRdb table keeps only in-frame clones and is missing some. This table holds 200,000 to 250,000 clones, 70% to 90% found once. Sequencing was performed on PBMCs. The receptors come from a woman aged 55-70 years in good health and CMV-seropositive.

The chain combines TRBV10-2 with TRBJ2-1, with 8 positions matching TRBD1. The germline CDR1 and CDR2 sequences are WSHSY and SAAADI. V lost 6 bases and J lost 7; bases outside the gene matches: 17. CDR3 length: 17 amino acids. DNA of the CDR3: TGCGCCAGCAGCGGACAGGGTTTATTTTCAAGTATTAATGAGCAGTTCTTC. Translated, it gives CASSGQGLFSSINEQFF.

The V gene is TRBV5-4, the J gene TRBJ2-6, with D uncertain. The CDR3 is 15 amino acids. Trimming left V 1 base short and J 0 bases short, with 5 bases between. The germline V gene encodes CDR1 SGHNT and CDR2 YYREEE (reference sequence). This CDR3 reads CASSLTSSGANVLTF. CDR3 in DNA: TGTGCCAGCAGCTTGACAAGCTCTGGGGCCAACGTCCTGACTTTC.